The 23 T cell receptor beta chains listed next were all sequenced from one sample in a study of cytomegalovirus exposure and HLA in healthy donors (dated by TCRdb to about 2017). The library was obtained by the immunoSEQ multiplex PCR assay. For the multiplex PCR, a mixture combining 60 forward primers for TCR Vbeta segments and 13 reverse primers for TCR Jbeta segments was used. TCRdb took this table from immuneACCESS and kept in-frame rearrangements with V and J called. Such tables lack part of the clones; where checked against another copy, unresolved V genes explain under half of the gap, and the rest is unexplained. The sample table records roughly 180,000 clones; roughly 88% of these occur just once. The ten largest clones represent approximately 8.5% of the sample. Specimen: PBMCs. The receptors originated from a man in his late teens or twenties in good health and CMV-seropositive.

The CDR3 bases are TGTGCCAGCAGCTTAGGACAGGGGACCATAGAAGCTTTCTTT. It is translated as CASSLGQGTIEAFF. V is TRBV7-9 and J is TRBJ1-1; TRBD1 agrees at 8 bases. Germline V gene lookup returns CDR1 SEHNR and CDR2 FQNEAQ (reference sequence). The CDR3 contains 14 residues. The V gene end was trimmed by 1 base and the J gene end by 8 bases; junction bases not matched to a gene: 6.

The rearrangement links TRBV6-5 to TRBJ2-7, with D hard to call. The CDR3 sequence is 11 residues long. The germline V gene encodes CDR1 MNHEY and CDR2 SVGAGI. V shed 5 bases and J shed 3 bases, with 5 bases lying between them. The CDR3 loop is CASSRSYEQYF. The CDR3 DNA sequence: TGTGCCAGCAGTCGGAGCTACGAGCAGTACTTC.

The DNA of the CDR3 is TGTGCCTGGAGTGGGAAGACAGGAGGCACCGGGGAGCTGTTTTTT. This gives the protein CAWSGKTGGTGELFF. The V and J genes are TRBV30 and TRBJ2-2, with TRBD1 as a possible D gene (6 bases). Germline V CDR1 and CDR2: GTSNPN, SVGIG (reference sequence). The V gene lost 1 base and the J gene lost 4 bases, with 13 bases spanning the gap. The length of the CDR3 is 15 residues.

The genes are TRBV27 and TRBJ2-3, with D possibly being TRBD1 (6 bases). This CDR3 is 13 amino acids long. Germline V gives CDR1 MNHEY, CDR2 SMNVEV (reference sequence). Deletions cut 5 bases from V and 10 bases from J, with 16 bases between. This CDR3 is CASSAGAGTPQYF. CDR3 bases: TGTGCCAGCAGTGCCGGGGCCGGGACACCGCAGTATTTT.

This clone appeared once. The V and J genes are TRBV7-2 and TRBJ1-1, with 9 positions matching TRBD1. With 5 bases clipped from V and 1 base from J, the junction kept 5 bases outside the gene matches. In germline, CDR1 is SGHTA, CDR2 FQGNSA. The CDR3 is 15 amino acids. CDR3 sequence reads: CASSRDRVWNTEAFF. CDR3 DNA: TGTGCCAGCAGCAGGGACAGGGTTTGGAACACTGAAGCTTTCTTT.

The chain links TRBV27 to TRBJ2-2, with 13 bases lining up with TRBD2. The V gene end was trimmed by 11 bases and the J gene end by 5 bases; junction bases not matched to a gene: 8. CDR3 length equals 15 residues. In germline, CDR1 is MNHEY, CDR2 SMNVEV (reference sequence). DNA of the CDR3: TGTGCCGCCGGGACTAGCGGGGATTTAACCGGGGAGCTGTTTTTT. Amino acids: CAAGTSGDLTGELFF.

This clone has just a few counts. Compared with germline, one end of the junction differs, possibly owing to a read error. This sequence joins TRBV6-1 and TRBJ2-1, with 8 nucleotides matching TRBD1. Germline lookup yields CDR1 MNHNS and CDR2 SASEGT. The CDR3 has 13 residues. In DNA, the CDR3 is TGTGCCAGCAGGACAGGGGCGCAGGGTGGGATTGTCTTC. Protein sequence: CASRTGAQGGIVF.

The CDR3 reads CSARTSAEQYF. The CDR3 nucleotides are TGCAGTGCTAGAACTAGCGCCGAGCAGTACTTC. The chain recombines TRBV20-1 with TRBJ2-7, with 7 bases lining up with TRBD2. This CDR3 spans 11 amino acids. The ends lost 2 bases at V and 6 bases at J; junction bases unmatched: 1. Germline values: CDR1 DFQATT, CDR2 SNEGSKA (reference sequence).

The chain combines TRBV6-6 with TRBJ2-1, with TRBD2 identical over 11 bases. The CDR3 is 15 residues long. The germline V gene encodes CDR1 MNHNY and CDR2 SVGAGI (reference sequence). The junction had 10 bases not matched to a gene; V was cut back by 6 bases and J by 9 bases. Written as DNA, the CDR3 is TGTGCCAGCAGACCAAATGGACTAGCGGGCCCTGAGCAGTTCTTC. Translation: CASRPNGLAGPEQFF.

The chain recombines TRBV7-6 with TRBJ2-7, with 9 bases identical to TRBD1. V shed 2 bases and J 6 bases; nucleotides not matched to a gene: 11. In germline, CDR1 is SGHVS, CDR2 FNYEAQ. This CDR3 has 16 amino acids. The CDR3 DNA reads TGTGCCAGCAGCTTAACAGGGGGCAATGTGCCTCTCGAGCAGTACTTC. As protein: CASSLTGGNVPLEQYF.

The rearrangement links TRBV5-4 to TRBJ2-3; 10 nucleotides line up with TRBD2. The CDR3 extends over 16 amino acids. CDR1 and CDR2 (germline): SGHNT, YYREEE (reference sequence). CDR3 loop: CAVPSGGGVGTDTQYF. In nucleotides, the CDR3 is TGTGCAGTCCCTAGCGGGGGCGGCGTTGGCACAGATACGCAGTATTTT.

V and J are TRBV6-1 and TRBJ1-5, with D unresolved. The germline V gene has CDR1 MNHNS and CDR2 SASEGT. CDR3 size: 16 residues. V was pared by 2 bases and J by 0 bases, with 11 bases between. CDR3 amino acids: CASSERGLGSNQPQHF. CDR3 DNA: TGTGCCAGCAGTGAAAGAGGGTTGGGTAGCAATCAGCCCCAGCATTTT.

The chain has TRBV29-1 and TRBJ2-2, with D tentatively TRBD1 (6 bases). The CDR3 length is 14 residues. Germline loops: CDR1 SQVTM, CDR2 ANQGSEA. Trimming took off 0 bases at V and 6 bases at J, with 11 bases between the two ends. CDR3 nucleotides: TGCAGCGTTGAAGAGCTAGCAGGGGCCGGGGAGCTGTTTTTT. This encodes CSVEELAGAGELFF.

The chain employs TRBV10-3 and TRBJ1-6; the D gene is possibly TRBD1 (5 bases). Trimming took 10 bases from V and 2 from J, leaving 15 bases between them. CDR3 size: 15 residues. Germline assignment: CDR1 ENHRY and CDR2 SYGVKD. The CDR3 is CATWGGSAYNSPLHF. CDR3 nucleotide sequence: TGTGCCACCTGGGGGGGTAGCGCCTATAATTCACCCCTCCACTTT.

This clone has a single count. The chain uses TRBV7-6 and TRBJ2-2; tentatively, D is TRBD2 (7 bases). The CDR3 runs to 20 residues. Germline CDR1 is SGHVS and CDR2 is FNYEAQ. Trimming pared 0 bases from V and 3 bases from J, leaving 23 bases between. CDR3 residues: CASSLAAVPEGGVHTGELFF. The CDR3 DNA reads TGTGCCAGCAGCTTAGCGGCGGTTCCCGAAGGGGGGGTGCACACCGGGGAGCTGTTTTTT.

This clone was counted a few times. The J gene is TRBJ1-1, the V gene TRBV7-6, with 8 positions matching TRBD1. Germline-derived CDR1 and CDR2 are SGHVS and FNYEAQ. Trimming took 2 bases from V and 6 from J; bases not matched to a gene: 5. CDR3 length: 14 residues. The CDR3 reads CASSLTTGGAEAFF. The CDR3 DNA sequence: TGTGCCAGCAGCTTAACAACAGGGGGGGCTGAAGCTTTCTTT.

The J gene is TRBJ2-5, the V gene TRBV30; D possibly corresponds to TRBD1 (5 bases). V gave up 4 bases and J gave up 6 bases, with 18 bases separating them. Looked up from germline, CDR1 is GTSNPN and CDR2 is SVGIG (reference sequence). The CDR3 loop spans 14 amino acids. The chain's CDR3 is CAWTPQGWGKTQYF. CDR3 bases: TGTGCCTGGACCCCTCAGGGATGGGGTAAGACCCAGTACTTC.

This clone was seen a handful of times. This sequence joins TRBV7-9 and TRBJ1-5, with D hard to call. Trimming took off 1 base at V and 6 bases at J, with 10 bases between the two ends. This CDR3 comprises 14 residues. Germline loops: CDR1 SEHNR, CDR2 FQNEAQ (reference sequence). The DNA for the CDR3 is TGTGCCAGCAGCTTAGGAGGGCTTGGTCAGCCCCAGCATTTT. It codes for CASSLGGLGQPQHF.

The CDR3 is CASSIGLAGGSTDTQYF. In nucleotides, the CDR3 is TGTGCCAGCAGCATAGGACTAGCGGGGGGGTCCACAGATACGCAGTATTTT. The chain joins TRBV7-3 to TRBJ2-3, with 15 bases fitting TRBD2. Trimming at V came to 5 bases and at J to 2 bases, leaving 5 bases not matched to a gene. Looked up from germline, CDR1 is SGHTA and CDR2 is FQGTGA. The CDR3 contains 17 residues.

This clone was recorded once. V is TRBV7-9 and J is TRBJ2-6; D is undetermined. Germline CDR1 is SEHNR and CDR2 is FQNEAQ (reference sequence). Trimming shortened V by 10 bases and J by 8 bases, and 18 bases separated the two germline ends. This CDR3 has 14 amino acids. CDR3 DNA sequence: TGTGCCACCATGCCGCTCGTTGCGACCAACGTCCTGACTTTC. Translating it yields CATMPLVATNVLTF. The complete variable domain, with remaining parts taken from reference TRBV7-9 and TRBJ2-6, reads DTGVSQNPRHKITKRGQNVTFRCDPISEHNRLYWYRQTLGQGPEFLTYFQNEAQLEKSRLLSDRFSAERPKGSFSTLEIQRTEQGDSAMYLCATMPLVATNVLTFGAGSRLTVL.

This chain connects TRBV6-6 to TRBJ2-1, with 8 bases that match TRBD2. The junction had 10 bases not matched to a gene; V was cut back by 6 bases and J by 3 bases. This CDR3 spans 16 amino acids. Germline values: CDR1 MNHNY, CDR2 SVGAGI (reference sequence). The CDR3 region has the DNA TGTGCCAGCAGGTACCATAGCGGGGTTAGCTACAATGAGCAGTTCTTC. Translated: CASRYHSGVSYNEQFF.

This chain uses TRBV6-5 with TRBJ1-1, with 8 nucleotides matching TRBD1. Per the germline V gene, CDR1 is MNHEY and CDR2 is SVGAGI. The V segment lost 4 bases and the J segment 5 bases; nucleotides outside the gene matches: 6. There are 14 residues in the CDR3. The CDR3 here is CASSWTGWETEAFF. CDR3 nucleotides: TGTGCCAGCAGTTGGACAGGGTGGGAAACTGAAGCTTTCTTT.

The chain combines TRBV5-1 with TRBJ2-1; TRBD2 matches at 10 bases. The CDR3 covers 16 residues. V lost 4 bases, J lost 4 bases, and 8 bases stayed unmatched. The germline gives CDR1 SGHRS, CDR2 YFSETQ. The DNA of the CDR3 is TGCGCCAGCAGCCCCGGACTAGCGGTACCATACAATGAGCAGTTCTTC. Translation gives CASSPGLAVPYNEQFF.